A selection of T cell receptor beta chains follows, all from one sample in a study of T cell responses to AZD1222 COVID-19 vaccine. Clones were read by immunoSEQ multiplex PCR, and TCRdb kept only the in-frame ones, dropping some. Altogether around 87,000 clones are present, approximately 90% being singletons, with the ten largest covering 9.5% to 13%. The material was peripheral blood, obtained on day 0 of AZD1222 vaccination. The receptors stem from an adult in good health. CDR3s include the opening cysteine and the closing phenylalanine or tryptophan. Each record gives: V gene, J gene, CDR3 protein.

V gene: TRBV14; J gene: TRBJ2-7; CDR3 protein: CASSRWRTSGSFEQYF
V gene: TRBV27; J gene: TRBJ2-7; CDR3 protein: CASSLSYGTTGGEQYF
V gene: TRBV12-3/TRBV12-4; J gene: TRBJ2-7; CDR3 protein: CASSLPQSYEQYF
V gene: TRBV27; J gene: TRBJ1-5; CDR3 protein: CASSRDGQGSSGNQPQHF
V gene: TRBV6-5; J gene: TRBJ2-7; CDR3 protein: CASSYAVRGSYEQYF
V gene: TRBV6-1; J gene: TRBJ2-1; CDR3 protein: CASSEALQGGDYNEQFF
V gene: TRBV24-1; J gene: TRBJ2-3; CDR3 protein: CATRTSASTDTQYF
V gene: TRBV6-5; J gene: TRBJ1-1; CDR3 protein: CASSYEGSLNTEAFF
V gene: TRBV6-5; J gene: TRBJ1-5; CDR3 protein: CASSPRQRNQPQHF
V gene: TRBV2; J gene: TRBJ1-5; CDR3 protein: CASSESGTGNQPQHF
V gene: TRBV7-9; J gene: TRBJ2-2; CDR3 protein: CASSSVANTGELFF
V gene: TRBV21-1; J gene: TRBJ1-1; CDR3 protein: CASSKEDRESVNTEAFF
V gene: TRBV3-1/TRBV3-2; J gene: TRBJ2-6; CDR3 protein: CASSSGEGWSGANVLTF
V gene: TRBV5-1; J gene: TRBJ2-7; CDR3 protein: CASSTTSVYEQYF
V gene: TRBV3-1/TRBV3-2; J gene: TRBJ2-5; CDR3 protein: CASSQVGKRETQYF
V gene: TRBV5-5; J gene: TRBJ1-1; CDR3 protein: CASSLEAGVVGTEAFF
V gene: TRBV2; J gene: TRBJ1-1; CDR3 protein: CASSRTANMNTEAFF
V gene: TRBV5-1; J gene: TRBJ2-7; CDR3 protein: CASSRDFAEQYF
V gene: TRBV18; J gene: TRBJ1-2; CDR3 protein: CASSTRDGDGYTF
V gene: TRBV2; J gene: TRBJ2-3; CDR3 protein: CASSGGLAGATDTQYF